What follows are 2 T cell receptor beta chains derived from one specimen sequenced in a study of spatial heterogeneity in lung cancer. Time point: sample taken at primary tumor resection. TCRdb used MiXCR to reprocess the 5' RACE reads, holding one entry per CDR3 protein. In the table there are about 40,000 distinct CDR3 sequences, more than 4.5% of which are singletons. The input for sequencing was PBMCs, taken at surgery. The receptors were sampled from a female donor with early-stage non-small cell lung cancer.

The chain has TRBV19 and TRBJ1-2; 8 bases are shared with TRBD1. Germline-derived CDR1 and CDR2 are LNHDA and SQIVND (reference sequence). The CDR3 loop spans 18 amino acids. V was clipped by 5 bases and J by 6 bases; unmatched bases: 20. This CDR3 is CASSPYLTGANKRDGYTF. In DNA, the CDR3 is TGTGCCAGTAGTCCCTATTTGACAGGGGCTAATAAACGGGATGGCTACACCTTC.

The chain has TRBV12-3 or TRBV12-4 and TRBJ1-2; D is undetermined. The CDR3 covers 14 residues. Trimming pared 2 bases from V and 0 bases from J, leaving 7 bases between. CDR3 sequence: CASSLRATNYGYTF. CDR3 coding DNA: TGTGCCAGCAGTTTACGGGCGACTAACTATGGCTACACCTTC.